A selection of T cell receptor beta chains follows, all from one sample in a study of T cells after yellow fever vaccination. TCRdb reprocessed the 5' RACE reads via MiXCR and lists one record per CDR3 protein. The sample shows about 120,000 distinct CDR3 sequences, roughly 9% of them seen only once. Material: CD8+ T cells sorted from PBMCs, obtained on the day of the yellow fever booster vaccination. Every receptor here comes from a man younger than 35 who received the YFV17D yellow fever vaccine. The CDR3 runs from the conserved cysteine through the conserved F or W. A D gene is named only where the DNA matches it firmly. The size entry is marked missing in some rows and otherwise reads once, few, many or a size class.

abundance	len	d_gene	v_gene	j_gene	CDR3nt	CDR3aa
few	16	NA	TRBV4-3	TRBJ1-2	TGCGCCAGCAGCCAAGATATGTGGGTCACCGACTATGGCTACACCTTC	CASSQDMWVTDYGYTF
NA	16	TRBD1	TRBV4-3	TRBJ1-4	TGCGCCAGCAGCCAATCCCCGGGACAGCAAGATGAAAAACTGTTTTTT	CASSQSPGQQDEKLFF
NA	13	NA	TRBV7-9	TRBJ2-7	TGTGCCAGCAGCTTACTTAGCCCCTACGAGCAGTACTTC	CASSLLSPYEQYF
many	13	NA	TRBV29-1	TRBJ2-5	TGCAGCATTGAGGCCGCCGGCCAAGAGACCCAGTACTTC	CSIEAAGQETQYF
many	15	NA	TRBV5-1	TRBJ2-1	TGCGCCAGCAGCTTGTTAGGGGCCTCCTACAATGAGCAGTTCTTC	CASSLLGASYNEQFF
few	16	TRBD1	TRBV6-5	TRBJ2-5	TGTGCCAGCAGTTTGCTACAGGGGGACCAGCAAGAGACCCAGTACTTC	CASSLLQGDQQETQYF
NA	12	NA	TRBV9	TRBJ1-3	TGTGCCAGCAGCGACACTGGAAACACCATATATTTT	CASSDTGNTIYF
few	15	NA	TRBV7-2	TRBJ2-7	TGTGCCAGCAGCTTCCCGGGACACTTCTCCTACGAGCAGTACTTC	CASSFPGHFSYEQYF
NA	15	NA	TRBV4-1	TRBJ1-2	TGCGCCAGCAGCCCCACCGTTGAGGGTGGGTACGGCTACACCTTC	CASSPTVEGGYGYTF
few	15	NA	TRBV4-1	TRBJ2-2	TGCGCCAGCAGCCGCGGCGGATCGAACACCGGGGAGCTGTTTTTT	CASSRGGSNTGELFF
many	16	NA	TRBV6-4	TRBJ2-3	TGTGCCAGCAGTGACTCAATGGCCTCTAGCACAGATACGCAGTATTTT	CASSDSMASSTDTQYF
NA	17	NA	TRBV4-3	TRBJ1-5	TGCGCCAGCAGCCAAGACCCCCCGGGGAGGGGTAGTCAGCCCCAGCATTTT	CASSQDPPGRGSQPQHF
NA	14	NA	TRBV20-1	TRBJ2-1	TGCAGTGCTCCTCCTGATAGCTCCTACAATGAGCAGTTCTTC	CSAPPDSSYNEQFF
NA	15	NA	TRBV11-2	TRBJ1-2	TGTGCCAGCAGCGCCGAGCACGGGGCAAACTATGGCTACACCTTC	CASSAEHGANYGYTF